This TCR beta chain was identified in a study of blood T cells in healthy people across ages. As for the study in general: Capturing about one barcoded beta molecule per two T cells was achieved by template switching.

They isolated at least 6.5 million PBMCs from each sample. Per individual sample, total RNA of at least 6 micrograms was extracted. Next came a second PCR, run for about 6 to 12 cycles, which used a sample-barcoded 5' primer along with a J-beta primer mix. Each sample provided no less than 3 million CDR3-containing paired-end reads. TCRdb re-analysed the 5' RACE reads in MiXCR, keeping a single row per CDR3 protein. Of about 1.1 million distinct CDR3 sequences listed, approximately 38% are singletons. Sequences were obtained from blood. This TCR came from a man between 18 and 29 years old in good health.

The CDR3 loop reads CASSPEWQGANYGYTF. The CDR3 region has the DNA TGTGCCAGCAGCCCCGAGTGGCAGGGGGCTAACTATGGCTACACCTTC. This chain joins TRBV5-4 and TRBJ1-2, with TRBD1 matching 7 bases. With 4 bases clipped from V and 0 bases from J, the junction kept 9 bases outside the gene matches. The CDR3 spans 16 residues. CDR1 and CDR2 from the germline V gene are SGHNT and YYREEE (reference sequence).